This T cell receptor beta chain was profiled in a study of control samples from healthy donors and cancer patients. Sequencing used immunoSEQ multiplex PCR; TCRdb keeps in-frame clones, though not all of them. The data show around 84,000 clones, 91% seen once. Germline V CDR1 and CDR2: ENHRY, SYGVKD. J lost 0 bases, V lost 6 bases, and 2 bases had no gene match. This CDR3 spans 14 amino acids. The chain couples TRBV10-3 to TRBJ2-7; 10 bases line up with TRBD1. This TCR was recovered from a man aged 25 to 40 in good health. The sample comprised blood. CDR3 in amino acids: CAIRGQGSSYEQYF. CDR3 bases: TGTGCCATCAGGGGACAGGGGTCCTCCTACGAGCAGTACTTC.